This TCR beta chain was profiled in a study of identical twins (TCRdb year 2016). Context from the whole study: The study deep-sequenced TCR alpha and beta repertoires from monozygotic twins, unrelated adults of various ages and cord blood to test whether fetal clonotypes persist. To rule out contamination, replicate twin experiments were performed at different times with different library preparation protocols.

CDR1 MGHDK and CDR2 SYGVNS were looked up in the germline V gene. V lost 3 bases and J lost 7 bases, and the count of bases not matched to a germline gene is 9. Counted from cysteine to phenylalanine, this CDR3 has 16 amino acids. Of the read, only the CDR3 DNA is kept; its 48 bases are in frame from base 1. Overall results and qualifications from the work: A weaker excess of twin sharing was found in beta out-of-frame sequences because the signal-to-noise ratio was lowered by fewer shared sequences. Out-of-frame TCR alpha sequences shared between twins showed an excess of low generation-probability sequences compared with coincidental sharing between unrelated individuals. Because the same donors could not be followed over many years, conclusions were based on cross-sectional statistical analysis. Fewer insertions were carried by abundant cord blood beta clonotypes; a weaker similar trend was observed in young adult naive repertoires, while no such trend was observed in memory repertoires. Invariant T cells such as MAIT and iNKT could partly confound zero-insertion analyses, though diverse VJ usage argued against this for most clonotypes. In monozygotic twins, recombination models systematically underestimated out-of-frame TCR alpha sharing, but the models matched the sharing seen between unrelated individuals.

Only healthy Caucasian donors were included. Three pairs of female monozygotic twins, all aged roughly 18 to 29 years, made up the twin cohort. Peripheral blood mononuclear cells were the source from which RNA for the TCR libraries was isolated. The library was built by means of 5' RACE. Sequencing instrument: Illumina HiSeq 2000. Template switching introduced a universal primer binding site; the final cDNA contained a unique molecular identifier, enabling accurate counting of TCR cDNA molecules. Specific primers in the conserved constant-segment region were used to synthesize first-strand cDNA for the TCR alpha and beta chains. To control for contamination, every cDNA library was double barcoded, receiving both a SMART-Mk sample barcode and Illumina barcodes. TruSeq adapter sequences and Illumina sample barcodes were added in two successive PCR steps. The Illumina HiSeq platform was used with custom primers to sequence TCR alpha and beta cDNA libraries. Processing in the source paper ran as follows. Unique molecular identifiers were extracted from raw reads with MiGEC, and CDR3 positions were determined with MiXCR. For each individual, recombination models were inferred using an EM algorithm with the repgenHMM and IGoR tools. Shared clonotype analysis was performed with the tcR package in R, normalizing sharing by the product of cloneset sizes. Out-of-frame nonproductive sequences were analyzed to study raw recombination free of thymic and clonal selection effects. The public reads were run again by TCRdb, first through fastp at Q25 and then through MiXCR, and only productive beta chains were kept. Duplicate CDR3 protein sequences are folded into a single record with the most common DNA and genes. The V and J calls and clone size are TCRdb's, not the authors'. The sample profile shows approximately 700,000 distinct CDR3 sequences; about 20% of them were found once. About 12% of the sample is held by the ten biggest clonotypes.

This clonotype appeared a few times. Its antigen is not yet known. No much larger clonotype is one base removed from it; base qualities were not supplied. These sequences were also reported in another study, on T cells expressing NK-cell markers. The second study's authors report: In sorted CD3+CD56+NKG2C+, CD3+CD56+NKG2C- and CD3+CD56-NKG2C+ T-cell subsets from eight or nine donors, TCR beta-chain repertoires were profiled. Of the eight sequenced donors, seven were found to be HCMV-seropositive and one was found to be HCMV-seronegative. To restrict sorting to alphabetaTCR-expressing T cells, an anti-gammadeltaTCR antibody was added in several experiments. For several donors, the dominant CD3+CD56+NKG2C+ clonotypes were among the top 10 CD8+ clonotypes and accounted for about 1.0-7.5% of CD8+ T cells. Those dominant clonotypes were again the most abundant among CD3+CD56-NKG2C+ cells in a few donors, at about 25-65%. Whether the expanded NKG2C-expressing T cell clones were specific for HCMV antigens was left unclear. The eight sequenced donors were randomly selected healthy volunteers, three men and five women. A commercial ELISA kit detecting HCMV-specific IgG in serum was used to determine HCMV serostatus. For 5 or 6 donors, unsorted PBMC were also used to sequence bulk peripheral blood T-cell repertoires. Reads were demultiplexed and grouped by UMI with MIGEC, and clonotypes were assembled and quantified with MiTCR. To remove erroneous sequences, TCR cDNA sequences were retained only when supported by two or more reads. The tcR package was used for downstream repertoire analysis, and clonotypes were matched between fractions using CDR3 nucleotide sequence together with V segment. VDJmatch was used to annotate antigen specificity against VDJdb, with one amino acid substitution in CDR3 permitted.

The sample taken for sequencing was PBMCs. This sequence was found in a woman aged 18-29 years in good health. The rearranged segments are TRBV25-1 and TRBJ2-1, and 10 junction bases match TRBD2. The CDR3 reads CASSEWTSGYFNEQFF. The sequenced DNA is TGTGCCAGCAGTGAGTGGACTAGCGGATATTTTAATGAGCAGTTCTTC.